These T cell receptor beta chains were read from a single sample in a study of blood T cell repertoires in COVID-19. Only in-frame clones appear in the TCRdb table, and some are missing; sequencing was by immunoSEQ multiplex PCR. The sample lists fewer than 45,000 clones, 90% to 95% occurring once. Sequences were obtained from peripheral blood. The receptors come from a man aged 55 to 70 with active or convalescent COVID-19. Both conserved end residues are part of each CDR3. D genes are given only for firm matches. The size entry is marked missing in some rows and otherwise reads once, few, many or a size class.

clone_size	v_call	d_call	j_call	cdr3_aa	cdr3_nt
once	TRBV10-3	TRBD1	TRBJ2-3	CATRPGQGTTDTQYF	TGTGCCACCCGCCCGGGACAGGGGACCACAGATACGCAGTATTTT
.	TRBV6-6	TRBD1	TRBJ1-2	CASSPRQGEDYGYTF	TGTGCCAGCAGTCCGCGACAGGGCGAGGACTATGGCTACACCTTC
.	TRBV7-9	TRBD2	TRBJ2-3	CASSTRLLAGPLNTQYF	TGTGCCAGCAGCACCCGCCTGCTAGCGGGGCCTTTGAATACGCAGTATTTT
once	TRBV5-1	.	TRBJ2-5	CASSLDLLGSTQYF	TGCGCCAGCAGCTTGGACCTTCTAGGATCGACCCAGTACTTC
.	TRBV25-1	TRBD2	TRBJ2-3	CASSEWVGGITDTQYF	TGTGCCAGCAGTGAATGGGTGGGAGGGATCACAGATACGCAGTATTTT
.	TRBV5-1	.	TRBJ2-3	CASSFEARDTQYF	TGCGCCAGCAGCTTTGAGGCTAGAGATACGCAGTATTTT
once	TRBV19	.	TRBJ2-2	CASSTARWGGTGELFF	TGTGCCAGTAGTACGGCGCGCTGGGGAGGAACGGGGGAGCTGTTTTTT
few	TRBV2	.	TRBJ2-2	CASSGFISAAGELFF	TGTGCCAGCAGTGGCTTCATAAGCGCCGCCGGGGAGCTGTTTTTT
.	TRBV28	TRBD2	TRBJ2-4	CATSRTSHRDIQYF	TGTGCCACCTCTAGGACTAGCCATCGAGACATTCAGTACTTC
.	TRBV4-2	.	TRBJ2-1	CASSQEKAGFAYNEQFF	TGTGCCAGCAGCCAAGAAAAGGCGGGGTTCGCCTACAATGAGCAGTTCTTC
.	TRBV29-1	.	TRBJ2-5	CSVGPQETQYF	TGCAGCGTTGGGCCGCAAGAGACCCAGTACTTC
.	TRBV5-1	TRBD1	TRBJ2-2	CASTRGGANTGELFF	TGCGCCAGCACCCGAGGGGGCGCGAACACCGGGGAGCTGTTTTTT
.	TRBV28	TRBD1	TRBJ1-2	CASSRTGLGYTF	TGTGCCAGCAGTAGGACAGGGTTGGGCTACACCTTC
once	TRBV27	TRBD2	TRBJ2-7	CASSPLGAGRADGEQYF	TGTGCCAGCAGTCCCCTGGGGGCCGGGAGGGCCGACGGCGAGCAGTACTTC
once	TRBV7-2	TRBD1	TRBJ2-5	CASSLERTGETQYF	TGTGCCAGCAGCTTAGAGAGGACAGGGGAGACCCAGTACTTC
few	TRBV25-1	TRBD1	TRBJ2-7	CASSEFRTGEYEQYF	TGTGCCAGCAGTGAATTCCGGACAGGCGAGTACGAGCAGTACTTC
.	TRBV7-9	.	TRBJ1-2	CASSLADRNYGYTF	TGTGCCAGCAGCCTAGCTGACAGGAACTATGGCTACACCTTC
.	TRBV10-2	.	TRBJ1-2	CASSEEPRGGYTF	TGCGCCAGCAGTGAAGAACCTAGAGGAGGCTACACCTTC
.	TRBV5-1	TRBD1	TRBJ2-1	CASSLMGTGEDEQFF	TGCGCCAGCAGCTTAATGGGGACAGGGGAGGATGAGCAGTTCTTC
.	TRBV3-1/TRBV3-2	.	TRBJ1-3	CASSHSDTVRDTIYF	TGTGCCAGCAGCCACAGCGACACGGTCAGGGACACCATATATTTT
.	TRBV18	.	TRBJ1-4	CASSLDFNEKLFF	TGTGCCAGCTCACTCGACTTCAATGAAAAACTGTTTTTT
.	TRBV27	.	TRBJ1-1	CASSLYPFQGLGNTEAFF	TGTGCCAGCAGTCTATACCCGTTCCAGGGACTCGGGAACACTGAAGCTTTCTTT
.	TRBV30	TRBD1	TRBJ1-5	CAWGTGSNQPQHF	TGTGCCTGGGGGACAGGGTCCAATCAGCCCCAGCATTTT
few	TRBV6-5	.	TRBJ1-5	CASSPYGGSNQPQHF	TGTGCCAGCAGTCCCTACGGGGGGAGCAATCAGCCCCAGCATTTT
.	TRBV7-2	TRBD2	TRBJ2-2	CASSPLGTSAWNTGELFF	TGTGCCAGCAGCCCCCTCGGGACTAGCGCGTGGAACACCGGGGAGCTGTTTTTT
.	TRBV28	TRBD1	TRBJ1-3	CASSLRTGGGNTIYF	TGTGCCAGCAGTCTGAGGACAGGAGGAGGAAACACCATATATTTT
.	TRBV5-1	TRBD2	TRBJ2-7	CASSLGLAGGASYEQYF	TGCGCCAGCAGCTTGGGGTTAGCGGGGGGTGCTTCCTACGAGCAGTACTTC
.	TRBV5-1	.	TRBJ2-6	CASSPSLSGANVLTF	TGCGCCAGCAGCCCGAGCCTCTCTGGGGCCAACGTCCTGACTTTC
.	TRBV11-2	.	TRBJ2-2	CASSFTRTHTGELFF	TGTGCCAGCAGTTTTACCCGGACTCACACCGGGGAGCTGTTTTTT
.	TRBV18	.	TRBJ1-1	CASSPSSGTEAFF	TGTGCCAGCTCACCATCGTCCGGTACTGAAGCTTTCTTT
.	TRBV28	TRBD2	TRBJ2-1	CASSRLAGVSYNEQFF	TGTGCCAGCAGTCGACTAGCGGGAGTGTCCTACAATGAGCAGTTCTTC
.	TRBV27	TRBD1	TRBJ1-2	CASRGQGRYGYTF	TGTGCCAGCAGGGGACAGGGTAGGTATGGCTACACCTTC
.	TRBV10-1	.	TRBJ2-4	CASSESRGQRAKNIQYF	TGCGCCAGCAGTGAGTCGCGGGGACAGAGAGCCAAAAACATTCAGTACTTC
.	TRBV7-8	.	TRBJ1-6	CASSSLGGGGSPLHF	TGTGCCAGCAGTTCTCTTGGTGGGGGGGGGTCACCCCTCCACTTT
.	TRBV6-5	.	TRBJ1-3	CASRVRGSGNTIYF	TGTGCCAGCAGGGTCAGGGGCTCTGGAAACACCATATATTTT
.	TRBV28	.	TRBJ1-5	CASSLRFGQNQPQHF	TGTGCCAGCAGTTTGAGGTTTGGCCAGAATCAGCCCCAGCATTTT
.	TRBV3-1/TRBV3-2	TRBD1	TRBJ1-2	CASSRQGDPGYGYTF	TGTGCCAGCAGCCGACAGGGGGACCCAGGCTATGGCTACACCTTC
.	TRBV10-3	TRBD1	TRBJ2-1	CAIRSGQGAPALVYNEQFF	TGTGCCATCAGGTCGGGACAGGGGGCACCAGCACTGGTATACAATGAGCAGTTCTTC
.	TRBV7-2	TRBD1	TRBJ2-7	CASSQTGSSYEQYF	TGTGCCAGCAGCCAGACAGGGAGCTCCTACGAGCAGTACTTC
.	TRBV19	.	TRBJ1-1	CASSIRQLNTEAFF	TGTGCCAGTAGTATAAGACAATTGAATACTGAAGCTTTCTTT
.	TRBV2	.	TRBJ1-5	CASSEGSYSNQPQHF	TGTGCCAGCAGTGAGGGCTCCTATAGCAATCAGCCCCAGCATTTT
.	TRBV4-2	TRBD1	TRBJ2-7	CASSPRGQGNVYEQYF	TGTGCCAGCAGCCCTCGCGGACAGGGGAATGTCTACGAGCAGTACTTC
.	TRBV9	.	TRBJ1-2	CASSGGINGYTF	TGTGCCAGCAGCGGGGGCATCAATGGCTACACCTTC
.	TRBV5-8	.	TRBJ1-1	CASSLLAGSTEAFF	TGTGCCAGCAGTCTACTAGCAGGGAGCACTGAAGCTTTCTTT
.	TRBV27	TRBD1	TRBJ1-2	CATRDRYYGYTF	TGTGCCACCCGGGACAGGTACTATGGCTACACCTTC
.	TRBV29-1	TRBD1	TRBJ1-2	CSVPSARTGDTF	TGCAGCGTTCCTTCGGCCAGGACAGGGGACACCTTC
.	TRBV7-8	.	TRBJ1-1	CASSLGAGLLTEAFF	TGTGCCAGCAGCTTAGGAGCAGGGTTGTTGACTGAAGCTTTCTTT
.	TRBV7-2	TRBD2	TRBJ2-3	CASSWGGSTDTQYF	TGTGCCAGCAGCTGGGGGGGAAGCACAGATACGCAGTATTTT
.	TRBV12-2	.	TRBJ2-7	CASRHIAGANHEQYF	TGTGCAAGTCGCCATATAGCGGGGGCGAACCACGAGCAGTACTTC
.	TRBV10-3	.	TRBJ2-1	CAISAHSNEQFF	TGTGCCATCAGTGCTCATAGCAATGAGCAGTTCTTC
.	TRBV19	.	TRBJ1-3	CASSISQGNSGNTIYF	TGTGCCAGTAGTATAAGCCAGGGGAACTCTGGAAACACCATATATTTT
once	TRBV4-1	.	TRBJ1-5	CASSQLAGVGNQPQHF	TGCGCCAGCAGCCAACTTGCCGGGGTTGGCAATCAGCCCCAGCATTTT